This T cell receptor beta chain was observed in a study of cytomegalovirus exposure and HLA in healthy donors. Turning to the study itself: An earlier analysis found 120 million or so unique TCR beta sequences from 150 million to 200 million T cells.

In the case of this clone: What it binds is not known.

The CDR3 runs to 15 residues. The germline gives CDR1 LNHDA, CDR2 SQIVND (reference sequence). With V trimmed by 4 bases and J by 5 bases, 7 bases remained unmatched. A multiplex PCR was run with 60 Vbeta primers and 13 Jbeta primers. Method: immunoSEQ multiplex PCR; TCRdb's copy keeps in-frame clones and lacks some. Altogether 80,000 to 100,000 clones are present, 80% to 85% being singletons, with the ten largest covering roughly 1.5%. Whole-study results and caveats: CMV serostatus was the only recorded immune exposure for donors.

The genes are TRBV19 and TRBJ2-1; 8 bases are a match to TRBD1. What was sequenced was PBMCs. The TCR was taken from a man aged 40-50 years in good health and CMV-seronegative. In nucleotides, the CDR3 is TGTGCCAGTAGTAGGACAGGGTTGGTGGACAATGAGCAGTTCTTC. It yields the protein CASSRTGLVDNEQFF.